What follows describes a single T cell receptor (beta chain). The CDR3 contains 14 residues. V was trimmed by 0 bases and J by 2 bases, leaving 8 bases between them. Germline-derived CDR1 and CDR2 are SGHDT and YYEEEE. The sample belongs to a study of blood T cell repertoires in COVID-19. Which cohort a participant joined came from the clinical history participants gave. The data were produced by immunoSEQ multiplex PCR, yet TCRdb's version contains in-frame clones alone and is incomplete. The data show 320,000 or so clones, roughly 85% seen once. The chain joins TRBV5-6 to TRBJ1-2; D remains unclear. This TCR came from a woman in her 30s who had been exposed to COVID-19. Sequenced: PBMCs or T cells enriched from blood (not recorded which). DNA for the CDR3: TGTGCCAGCAGCTTGGGGTACGGGAACTATGGCTACACCTTC. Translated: CASSLGYGNYGYTF.